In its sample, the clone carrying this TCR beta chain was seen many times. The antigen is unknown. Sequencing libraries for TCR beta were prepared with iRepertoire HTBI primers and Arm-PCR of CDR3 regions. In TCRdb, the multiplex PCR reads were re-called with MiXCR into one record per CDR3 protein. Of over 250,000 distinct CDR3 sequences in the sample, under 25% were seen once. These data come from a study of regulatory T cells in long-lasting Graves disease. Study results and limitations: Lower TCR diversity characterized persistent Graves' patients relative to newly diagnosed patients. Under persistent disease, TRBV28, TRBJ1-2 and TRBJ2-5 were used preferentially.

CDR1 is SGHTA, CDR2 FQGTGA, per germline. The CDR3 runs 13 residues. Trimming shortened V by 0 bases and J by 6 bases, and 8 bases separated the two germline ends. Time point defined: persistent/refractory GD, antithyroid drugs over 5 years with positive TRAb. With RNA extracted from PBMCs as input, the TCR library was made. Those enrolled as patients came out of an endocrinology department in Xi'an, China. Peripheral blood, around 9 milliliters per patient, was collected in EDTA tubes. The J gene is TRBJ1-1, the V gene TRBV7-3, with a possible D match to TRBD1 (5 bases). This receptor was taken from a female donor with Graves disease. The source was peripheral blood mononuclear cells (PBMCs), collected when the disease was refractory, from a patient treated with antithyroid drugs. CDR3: CASSLTPGPEAFF. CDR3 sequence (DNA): TGTGCCAGCAGCTTAACGCCGGGACCTGAAGCTTTCTTT.